The 17 T cell receptor beta chains below all came from one sample that was sequenced in a study of T cell responses to AZD1222 COVID-19 vaccine. Produced via immunoSEQ multiplex PCR; TCRdb's table is partial and in-frame only. The sample includes roughly 260,000 clones, approximately 93% seen only once; the top ten take around 0.57%. The starting material was peripheral blood, obtained on day 0 of AZD1222 vaccination. These receptor sequences come from an adult in good health.

V gene TRBV3-1 (or the pseudogene TRBV3-2) combines with J gene TRBJ2-2, with D uncertain. Germline V gives CDR1 LGHDT, CDR2 YNNKEL (reference sequence). The CDR3 extends over 15 amino acids. Trimming pared 4 bases from V and 6 bases from J, leaving 15 bases between. CDR3 region: CASSPRGTAPGELFF. CDR3 DNA: TGTGCCAGCAGCCCCCGAGGAACAGCCCCCGGGGAGCTGTTTTTT.

The rearrangement joins TRBV6-6 to TRBJ1-3; 9 bases are a match to TRBD1. Trimming removed 4 bases from V and 3 bases from J; junction bases left unmatched: 7. Germline CDR1 reads MNHNY; CDR2 reads SVGAGI (reference sequence). The CDR3 is 16 residues long. The CDR3 loop is CASSSIRDRDGNTIYF. CDR3 sequence (DNA): TGTGCCAGCAGTTCTATTAGGGACAGGGATGGAAACACCATATATTTT.

The chain has TRBV7-8 and TRBJ1-2; no firm D call. The V gene lost 3 bases and the J gene lost 4 bases, with 21 bases spanning the gap. Germline V gene sequence: CDR1 SGHVS, CDR2 FQNEAQ. The CDR3 covers 17 residues. This chain's CDR3 is CASSLQGRSTFGYGYTF. In DNA form, the CDR3 reads TGTGCCAGCAGCTTGCAAGGAAGGTCGACTTTTGGCTATGGCTACACCTTC.

A few counts support this clone. This sequence joins TRBV4-1 and TRBJ2-3; 8 positions agree with TRBD1. The V and J ends lost 4 bases and 6 bases, in that order; junction bases with no gene match: 15. The CDR3 spans 17 residues. Germline CDR1 MGHRA, CDR2 YSYEKL. In DNA, the CDR3 is TGCGCCAGCAGCCCAGGGGGCCCCGGCTTAGTCATTGATACGCAGTATTTT. Translated: CASSPGGPGLVIDTQYF.

The V and J genes are TRBV6-5 and TRBJ1-2; weak D call: TRBD1 (6 bases). The CDR3 is 15 residues long. Germline lookup yields CDR1 MNHEY and CDR2 SVGAGI. The V end was cut by 7 bases, the J end by 8 bases, with 23 bases between. As DNA, the CDR3 is TGTGCCAGCACCTTTGGAAACGGGGGCGCGGGAGGCTACACCTTC. Amino acids: CASTFGNGGAGGYTF.

V gene TRBV5-3 combines with J gene TRBJ2-1; 11 nucleotides align to TRBD2. TRBV5-3 is marked as an open reading frame, function uncertain. The CDR3 sequence is 17 residues long. V shed 3 bases and J 8 bases; nucleotides not matched to a gene: 13. The DNA of the CDR3 is TGTGCCAGAAGCTGCTCCCCTAGCGGGGGGTCCCAGGATGAGCAGTTCTTC. The encoded protein is CARSCSPSGGSQDEQFF.

The chain couples TRBV9 to TRBJ2-5, with D unclear. V was clipped by 0 bases and J by 0 bases, with 9 bases between them. Germline CDR1 SGDLS, CDR2 YYNGEE. The CDR3 runs 15 residues. Here the CDR3 reads CASSVGNGNQETQYF. In nucleotides, the CDR3 is TGTGCCAGCAGCGTAGGTAATGGGAACCAAGAGACCCAGTACTTC.

The J gene is TRBJ2-5, the V gene TRBV5-8, with D possibly called TRBD1 or TRBD2 (5 bases each). V lost 3 bases to trimming and J lost 4 bases, with 16 bases between them. There are 15 residues in the CDR3. Germline lookup yields CDR1 SGHTS and CDR2 YDEGEE. In DNA form, the CDR3 reads TGTGCCAGCAGCTACCGGGACCGAGGAAGAGAGACCCAGTACTTC. Translating gives CASSYRDRGRETQYF.

V is TRBV28 and J is TRBJ1-1, with TRBD1 identical over 10 bases. The CDR3 contains 15 residues. V gave up 9 bases and J gave up 2 bases; unmatched junction bases: 9. Germline V gene sequence: CDR1 MDHEN, CDR2 SYDVKM. CDR3 sequence reads: CASCDRGRDNTEAFF. CDR3 DNA sequence: TGTGCCAGTTGTGACAGGGGGCGAGATAACACTGAAGCTTTCTTT.

V usage is TRBV5-6 and J usage is TRBJ1-2; tentatively, D is TRBD1 (5 bases). Germline CDR1 is SGHDT and CDR2 is YYEEEE. Trimming removed 3 bases at V and 6 bases at J, with 15 bases between. The CDR3 is made up of 14 amino acids. CDR3 in amino acids: CASSSPDRADGYTF. CDR3 sequence (DNA): TGTGCCAGCAGCTCACCCGACAGAGCGGATGGCTACACCTTC.

The genes are TRBV7-2 and TRBJ1-5; TRBD1 matches at 7 bases. The J segment lost 7 bases and the V segment lost 5 bases, leaving 8 bases of the junction unmatched. CDR3 length: 14 residues. Germline lookup yields CDR1 SGHTA and CDR2 FQGNSA. CDR3 amino acids: CASSQRQGEQPQHF. CDR3 DNA: TGTGCCAGCAGCCAAAGACAGGGCGAGCAGCCCCAGCATTTT.

This chain links TRBV29-1 with TRBJ1-1; 10 positions match TRBD1. V trimming: 7 bases; J trimming: 6 bases; junction bases outside the gene matches: 5. The CDR3 has 12 amino acids. Germline assignment: CDR1 SQVTM and CDR2 ANQGSEA. The CDR3, as DNA: TGCAGCGCTTTCGGACAGGGGGCTGAAGCTTTCTTT. Translation: CSAFGQGAEAFF.

CDR3 sequence: CASSLTGGQPQHF. In nucleotides, the CDR3 is TGTGCCAGCAGCCTCACAGGCGGCCAGCCCCAGCATTTT. The chain uses TRBV7-8 and TRBJ1-5; TRBD1 might be the D (5 bases). Trimming removed 5 bases from V and 7 bases from J, with 12 bases in between. Germline V gene sequence: CDR1 SGHVS, CDR2 FQNEAQ. This CDR3 is 13 amino acids long. The full variable domain, completed using reference TRBV7-8 and TRBJ1-5, is GAGVSQSPRYKVAKRGQDVALRCDPISGHVSLFWYQQALGQGPEFLTYFQNEAQLDKSGLPSDRFFAERPEGSVSTLKIQRTQQEDSAVYLCASSLTGGQPQHFGDGTRLSIL.

The chain is built from TRBV6-5 and TRBJ1-4, with a possible D match to TRBD1 (5 bases). This CDR3 is 14 amino acids long. V lost 4 bases and J 7 bases, leaving 13 bases between the germline ends. The germline CDR1 and CDR2 sequences are MNHEY and SVGAGI. The CDR3 sequence is CASSLQVLLEKLFF. The CDR3, as DNA: TGTGCCAGCAGTTTACAGGTCCTGCTTGAAAAACTGTTTTTT.

The chain uses TRBV6-2 or TRBV6-3 and TRBJ2-7; the match to TRBD1 covers 7 bases. V shed 4 bases and J 0 bases; nucleotides not matched to a gene: 12. Looked up from germline, CDR1 is MNHEY and CDR2 is SVGEGT. The CDR3 totals 17 residues. The CDR3 here is CASSSPRTGQGSYEQYF. CDR3 nucleotide sequence: TGTGCCAGCAGTTCTCCGCGGACAGGCCAGGGCTCCTACGAGCAGTACTTC.

The V call is TRBV2, the J call TRBJ2-3, with D uncertain. The CDR3 contains 12 residues. V lost 5 bases, J lost 9 bases, and 12 bases lay in between. Per germline, CDR1 SNHLY and CDR2 FYNNEI. DNA for the CDR3: TGTGCCAGCAGTTCGGGCCTCGGGACGCAGTATTTT. Translation gives CASSSGLGTQYF.

The chain recombines TRBV27 with TRBJ2-3, with D unclear. The CDR3 spans 16 residues. Germline-derived CDR1 and CDR2 are MNHEY and SMNVEV (reference sequence). V was cut by 2 bases and J by 3 bases, with 15 bases left in between. DNA for the CDR3: TGTGCCAGCAGTTTAAATTCGTACATTAAAACAGATACGCAGTATTTT. As protein: CASSLNSYIKTDTQYF.